This T cell receptor (beta chain) derives from a study of T cell responses to AZD1222 COVID-19 vaccine. Regarding the study as a whole: Clonal diversity may have been underestimated, and the donors were mostly white British, with more females than males.

Assay used: immunoSEQ multiplex PCR; TCRdb lists only in-frame clones, some missing. The sample consists of more than 150,000 clones, 85% to 95% of them appearing once. V dropped 6 bases and J dropped 8; count of bases not matched to a gene: 8. The CDR3 has 13 residues. Germline lookup yields CDR1 MGHDK and CDR2 SYGVNS. Worth noting for this clone: Its antigen is undetermined.

V gene TRBV25-1 combines with J gene TRBJ2-3; 7 bases align to TRBD1. The receptor comes from an adult in good health. The material was peripheral blood, obtained on day 0 of AZD1222 vaccination. CDR3 loop: CASSDDRVGTQYF. In nucleotides, the CDR3 is TGTGCCAGCAGCGATGACAGGGTCGGTACGCAGTATTTT.